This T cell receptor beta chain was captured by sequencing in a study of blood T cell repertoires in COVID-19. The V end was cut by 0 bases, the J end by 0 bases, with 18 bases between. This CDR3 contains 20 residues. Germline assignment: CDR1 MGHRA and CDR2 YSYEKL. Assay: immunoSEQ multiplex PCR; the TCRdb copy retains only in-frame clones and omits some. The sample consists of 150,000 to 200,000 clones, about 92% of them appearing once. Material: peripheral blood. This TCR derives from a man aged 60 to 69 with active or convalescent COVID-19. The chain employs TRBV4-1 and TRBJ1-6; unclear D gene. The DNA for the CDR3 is TGCGCCAGCAGCCAAGAATTGGTCAGTCCCCAACGCTCCTATAATTCACCCCTCCACTTT. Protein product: CASSQELVSPQRSYNSPLHF.